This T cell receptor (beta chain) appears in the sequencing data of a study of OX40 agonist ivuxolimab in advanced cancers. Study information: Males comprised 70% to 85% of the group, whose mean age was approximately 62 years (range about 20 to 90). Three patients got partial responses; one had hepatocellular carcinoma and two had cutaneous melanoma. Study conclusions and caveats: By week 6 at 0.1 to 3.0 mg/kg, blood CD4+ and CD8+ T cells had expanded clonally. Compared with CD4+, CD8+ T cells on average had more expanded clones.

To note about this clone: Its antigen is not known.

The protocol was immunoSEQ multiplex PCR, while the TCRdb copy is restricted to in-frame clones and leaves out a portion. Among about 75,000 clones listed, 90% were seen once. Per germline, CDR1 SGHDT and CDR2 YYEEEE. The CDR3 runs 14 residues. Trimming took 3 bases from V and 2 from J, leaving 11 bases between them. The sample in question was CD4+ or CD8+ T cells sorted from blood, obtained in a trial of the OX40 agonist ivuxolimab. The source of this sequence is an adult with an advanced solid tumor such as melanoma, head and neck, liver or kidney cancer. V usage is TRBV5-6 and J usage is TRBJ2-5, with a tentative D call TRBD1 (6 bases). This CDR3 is CASSSPGTQETQYF. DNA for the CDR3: TGTGCCAGCAGCTCCCCGGGGACACAAGAGACCCAGTACTTC. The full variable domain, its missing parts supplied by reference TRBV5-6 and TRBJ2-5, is DAGVTQSPTHLIKTRGQQVTLRCSPKSGHDTVSWYQQALGQGPQFIFQYYEEEERQRGNFPDRFSGHQFPNYSSELNVNALLLGDSALYLCASSSPGTQETQYFGPGTRLLVL.